This T cell receptor beta chain was sequenced during a study of cytomegalovirus exposure and HLA in healthy donors (dated by TCRdb to 2016 to 2017). Regarding the study in general: An earlier analysis of several hundred of the donors reported 250 to 300 Gb of sequence data and some 100 million unique TCR beta sequences from some 180 million T cells. Approximately 330 gigabases of sequencing data and approximately 92 million unique TCR sequences made up an early release that covered under 750 HLA-typed donors. Of the roughly 430 genotyped donors, about 84% fell in the genetic ancestry cluster associated with self-reported Caucasian donors. The aim of the study was to test whether cataloging public T cell receptors could identify signatures of past pathogen exposure. Using immunosequencing, the study profiled T cell repertoires from around 680 subjects and related those repertoires to cytomegalovirus serostatus. Besides the first cohort of some 670 subjects, a separate validation cohort made up of around 120 different subjects was used. High-throughput TCR immunosequencing, statistical association of individual TCRs with disease status, and machine learning were combined to predict cytomegalovirus infection status. In a later analysis, previously published TCR beta repertoires from fewer than 750 donors were re-analyzed and high-resolution HLA genotyping was added so that TCR occurrence patterns could be studied. Rather than using new phenotypic data, the later analysis identified candidate immune exposures from TCR beta sequences and from how often those sequences occurred across donors. An earlier analysis of 587 of the donors used high-throughput TCR beta sequencing to judge whether each TCR beta V gene segment behaved as functional or pseudogenic. Donor age, sex, ethnicity and CMV serostatus were compiled together with the repertoire data. A later genetic analysis took genome-wide SNP genotypes for about three fifths of the 666 donors and used that subset as a discovery cohort. Every discovery cohort repertoire had been produced on one sequencing platform. Both class I and class II loci were covered by HLA typing, at four-digit resolution. Typing coverage varied by locus: 629-630 donors for A, B, C, DRB1 and DQB1; under 550 for DQA1; more than 600 for DPA1; 450 to 480 for DPB1. A handful of DR-DQ haplotypes were handled as single units for association and clustering because linkage in the cohort was strong. On average, around 230,000 unique TCR beta nucleotide sequences were sequenced per donor among some 430 genotyped donors of the cohort, with roughly 19% of those sequences being non-productive.

The method behind the library was the immunoSEQ multiplex PCR assay. A mixture of 60 forward primers for TCR Vbeta segments and 13 reverse primers for TCR Jbeta segments was used in the multiplex PCR. Amplification of the CDR3 region of rearranged TCR beta genes was performed with a multiplex PCR assay on genomic DNA. Amplified TCR beta libraries were sequenced as 87-base-pair reads on the Illumina HiSeq System. Turning to the authors' computational methods: A later analysis tallied 75 million to 95 million unique TCR beta chains across the 666 repertoires, and approximately 12 million of those chains were shared by two or more donors. Raw reads were error-corrected and collapsed into unique sequences with a nearest-neighbor algorithm that merged closely related sequences to remove PCR and sequencing errors. Alignment of CDR3 sequences to IMGT reference sequences was used to assign V, D and J gene segments. For a sequence to be retained, a match of at least six nucleotides was required to both a V gene segment and a J gene segment. A rearrangement was called productive if the CDR3 had no stop codons and remained in frame with V and J, and every other rearrangement was called non-productive. Following IMGT convention, CDR3 was defined as the stretch from the second conserved V-encoded cysteine up to the conserved J-encoded phenylalanine. In an earlier analysis of 550 to 650 of the donors, sequences lacking an unambiguous match to a single V gene segment were excluded. In an earlier analysis of approximately 500 of the donors, a V segment was called functional when productive rearrangements were above 56.7%, and segregating when the standard deviation between donors exceeded 5%. A statistical classification framework was developed to diagnose cytomegalovirus status using the catalog of TCR beta chain sequences. A later analysis assigned V and J genes by comparing TCR nucleotide sequences with IMGT/GENE-DB human TR gene sequences. In a later analysis, CDR3 sequences and most-parsimonious VDJ recombination scenarios were assigned using the TCRdist pipeline. In a later analysis, each TCR beta chain was defined by its CDR3 amino acid sequence together with its V-gene family, and reads without a unique V-gene family were excluded. To address suspected cross-contamination and a sequencing artifact, a later analysis removed roughly 640 highly shared, low-generation-probability nucleotide sequences. For each public chain, a later analysis derived a clonal expansion index from normalized ranks of inferred template counts within each repertoire. A later analysis computed generation probabilities with a VDJ recombination model fitted to out-of-frame rearrangements, and checked the results against IGoR. In a later analysis, TCR-TCR, TCR-HLA and TCR-CMV co-occurrence was scored with hypergeometric tests, and a repertoire-size bias correction was applied to TCR pairs. False discovery rates were estimated in a later analysis by permuting HLA or CMV assignments 20 times. In a later analysis, co-occurring TCRs were grouped with DBSCAN, and TCRdist sequence similarity was added when clustering was performed within HLA-allele-positive subsets. Repertoires with fewer than 30,000 or more than 120,000 public chains were left out of co-occurrence clustering, as were about 5 repertoires with anomalous nucleotide sharing. TCRdb obtained this table from immuneACCESS and retained in-frame rearrangements with V and J assigned. These tables miss some clones; where compared with another copy, unresolved V genes account for less than half of the shortfall, and the remainder is unexplained. Clonal size and the V and J genes are those of that table, whereas D and trimming came from the DNA. The sample profile shows around 150,000 clones; approximately 80% of them were found once. The ten top clones hold around 6.1% of the sample.

The cohort comprised more than 550 healthy bone marrow donors. At the time of sampling, all cohort members were nominally healthy, though unrecorded immune exposures were likely present. The donor tested CMV seropositive and was one of the 289 seropositive cohort members. Every donor gave a peripheral blood sample, and the peripheral blood mononuclear cells from that sample were used for TCR beta sequencing. Genomic DNA extraction from the blood cell samples was performed with the Qiagen DNeasy Blood Extraction Kit. Reading the germline V gene (reference sequence) gives CDR1 SGHNT and CDR2 YYREEE. The CDR3 goes from the cysteine to the phenylalanine over 12 residues. Kept here is only the CDR3 DNA, which spans 36 bases and is read in frame from base 1. The junction shows trimming of 2 bases on V and 1 base on J, plus 3 bases between the germline ends. Study-level results and caveats: A further reported finding was that TCR beta sequences accurately predicted the HLA-A and HLA-B alleles for most subjects in the first cohort. An association between a missense DCLRE1C variant and V-gene and J-gene trimming of TCR beta chains was found in a later genetic analysis and replicated in an independent cohort. CMV serostatus was the only immune exposure information available for the cohort. A later analysis found that HLA-associated TCR beta chains were more clonally expanded and had lower generation probabilities than equally common non-associated chains. According to a later analysis, most CMV-associated TCR beta chains appeared to be HLA-restricted, and the HLA associations seemed to be driven largely by CMV exposure. According to a later analysis, TCR association rates differed among HLA loci, with DRB1 alleles showing the most associated TCRs and HLA-C alleles showing the fewest. Assigning TCR associations to individual alleles was difficult when HLA alleles, especially DR and DQ, strongly co-occurred. The presence/absence analyses assumed that sequencing depth was roughly uniform across donors, and that assumption may not be true. Most TCR sequences were seen in very few donors, while some public TCRs were found in many individuals. Because counts were too low, seventeen rarely observed V segments, including chromosome 9 orphons, were left out of the earlier analysis of 587 of the donors. In an earlier analysis of some 540 of the donors, most TCR beta V segments appeared in productive rearrangements about 90% or about 30% of the time, broadly matching IMGT annotations. The classifier was reported to diagnose cytomegalovirus status with high specificity and sensitivity in both the original cohort and the validation cohort. In a later analysis, several top co-occurrence clusters were reported to appear linked to parvovirus B19, influenza, CMV and Epstein-Barr virus. A total of 150 to 200 TCR beta chains were listed by the study as associated with cytomegalovirus. Three of the identified cytomegalovirus-associated TCR beta chains were confirmed in vitro to be specific for cytomegalovirus antigens. Linkage disequilibrium might explain the correlated functional status among segregating V segments, but an unknown experimental factor could not be excluded. Because some donors lacked HLA typing at each locus, the association tests relied only on the typed subset. The 87-base-pair reads could not distinguish some IMGT-functional V segments, including TRBV6-2 and TRBV6-3, so those segments were excluded. A group of highly shared sequence variants was considered likely to be a technical artifact of the sequencing pipeline. Specific HLA alleles were associated with roughly 16,000 TCR beta sequences at a false discovery rate of 0.05 in a later analysis. Only TCR beta chains were sequenced in this cohort, and the absence of alpha or paired-chain data limited detectable features. Compared with the roughly 710-donor mean, donors in an Asian-associated ancestry cluster had fewer N-insertions in productive TCRs, according to a later genetic analysis. The authors suggested that the approach could potentially be generalized to other disease states and immunological phenotypes.

As to this clone: Its recognized antigen is unknown. Per-nucleotide qualities are absent, and no much larger clonotype sits a single base away.

Sequencing used PBMCs. This sequence was found in a man aged 25-45 years in good health and CMV-seropositive. The rearrangement combines TRBV5-4 with TRBJ1-1, with the D gene uncertain. The nucleotides read TGTGCCAGCAGCTTCGGGAACACTGAAGCTTTCTTT. Its translation reads: CASSFGNTEAFF. The full variable domain, with segments outside the CDR3 supplied by the reference TRBV5-4 and TRBJ1-1 proteins, appears as ETGVTQSPTHLIKTRGQQVTLRCSSQSGHNTVSWYQQALGQGPQFIFQYYREEENGRGNFPPRFSGLQFPNYSSELNVNALELDDSALYLCASSFGNTEAFFGQGTRLTVV.